Following are 19 T cell receptor beta chains from one sample sequenced in a study of T cells in Graves' hyperthyroidism and ophthalmopathy (dated by TCRdb to about 2019). Library generation was performed with multiplex PCR. The sample was run on an Illumina HiSeq 2000. The TCR beta CDR3 regions were amplified from RNA transcripts. For the first round of RT-PCR on the TCR CDR3, the HTBI primer set was used together with the Qiagen OneStep RT-PCR kit. In-frame beta chains were kept once TCRdb had trimmed the public reads at Q25 with fastp and called clones with MiXCR. Each record represents a unique CDR3 protein, reported with the most common genes and DNA among its rows. This sample is represented by a few hundred thousand distinct CDR3 sequences; about 18% of them were singletons. About 38% of the sample lies in the top ten. Sequencing input: blood. Source of these receptors: a man aged 18 to 35 with Graves' ophthalmopathy.

This clonotype appeared many times. The rearrangement uses TRBV12-3 or TRBV12-4 and TRBJ2-7; 9 bases align to TRBD1. The ends lost 6 bases at V and 3 bases at J; junction bases unmatched: 3. The CDR3 spans 13 residues. This CDR3 is CASSDRGGYEQYF. The CDR3 DNA follows: TGTGCCAGCAGCGACAGGGGGGGCTACGAGCAGTACTTC.

This clonotype was detected many times. CDR3 sequence: CASSTSQGYEQYF. The CDR3, as DNA: TGTGCCAGCAGCACCTCGCAGGGCTACGAGCAGTACTTC. V usage is TRBV7-3 and J usage is TRBJ2-7; tentative D call: TRBD1 (5 bases). Germline CDR1 SGHTA, CDR2 FQGTGA. The CDR3 consists of 13 residues. V was pared by 5 bases and J by 3 bases, with 11 bases between.

The genes are TRBV4-1 and TRBJ1-1; D is possibly TRBD1 (5 bases). The CDR3 length is 17 residues. Germline CDR1 and CDR2: MGHRA and YSYEKL. The ends were cut back, 2 bases at V and 1 base at J, with 17 bases in the middle. For the CDR3, the DNA is TGCGCCAGCAGCCAATGGGACCAGGGCGGGGAGAACACTGAAGCTTTCTTT. Its protein is CASSQWDQGGENTEAFF.

The chain links TRBV15 to TRBJ2-5, with D hard to call. The CDR3 extends over 14 amino acids. V lost 0 bases, J lost 1 base, and 6 bases lay in between. Germline V gene sequence: CDR1 LNHNV, CDR2 YYDKDF (reference sequence). CDR3 sequence (DNA): TGTGCCACCAGCAGAGACAGGACCCAAGAGACCCAGTACTTC. Its translation is CATSRDRTQETQYF.

The V gene is TRBV28, the J gene TRBJ2-2; D is possibly TRBD1 or TRBD2 (5 bases each). Germline CDR1 MDHEN, CDR2 SYDVKM. The CDR3 loop spans 13 amino acids. V was trimmed by 10 bases and J by 5 bases, leaving 14 bases between them. CDR3 residues: CATHSRETGELFF. The CDR3 nucleotides are TGTGCCACCCACTCCAGGGAGACCGGGGAGCTGTTTTTT.

This clonotype was picked up many times. The J gene is TRBJ1-2, the V gene TRBV12-3 or TRBV12-4, with TRBD1 matching 7 bases. The junction had 15 bases not matched to a gene; V was cut back by 5 bases and J by 6 bases. This CDR3 comprises 16 residues. CDR3 nucleotide sequence: TGTGCCAGCAGTCCTAACCCGATGACAGGGAGAAATGGCTACACCTTC. Protein: CASSPNPMTGRNGYTF.

This chain joins TRBV20-1 and TRBJ2-3; the match to TRBD2 covers 8 bases. Germline CDR1 reads DFQATT; CDR2 reads SNEGSKA (reference sequence). The CDR3 length is 14 residues. Germline trimming cut 6 bases from V and 1 base from J; bases unmatched to any gene: 6. The CDR3 loop is CSASETSGTDTQYF. The CDR3 coding sequence is TGCAGTGCGTCAGAGACTAGCGGCACAGATACGCAGTATTTT.

This clonotype has only a few counts. The chain is built from TRBV6-5 and TRBJ2-5; maybe TRBD2 (8 bases). CDR3 length: 18 amino acids. V was shortened by 0 bases and J by 1 base, with 18 bases between the two germline ends. Germline CDR1 is MNHEY and CDR2 is SVGAGI. The CDR3 DNA follows: TGTGCCAGCAGTTACTCCGGGGGGGGGACAGCCCTCCAAGAGACCCAGTACTTC. This gives the protein CASSYSGGGTALQETQYF.

This clonotype was counted at least ten times. The chain recombines TRBV5-1 with TRBJ2-1, with 9 nucleotides matching TRBD2. J lost 6 bases, V lost 4 bases, and 11 bases had no gene match. The V gene's germline CDR1 is SGHRS and CDR2 YFSETQ. The CDR3 consists of 16 residues. CDR3 bases: TGCGCCAGCAGCCCAGTAGGCGGGGGGGCTGTCAATGAGCAGTTCTTC. It encodes CASSPVGGGAVNEQFF.

This clonotype was picked up many times. The chain joins TRBV3-1 to TRBJ2-7; the D gene could be TRBD1 or TRBD2 (5 bases each). The CDR3 sequence is 14 residues long. V lost 5 bases to trimming and J lost 4 bases, with 15 bases between them. CDR1 LGHDT and CDR2 YNNKEL come from the germline V gene (reference sequence). CDR3 in amino acids: CASSDSPGKYEQYF. Written as DNA, the CDR3 is TGTGCCAGCAGCGACAGTCCGGGGAAGTACGAGCAGTACTTC.

This clonotype was seen many times. This chain links TRBV20-1 with TRBJ1-2; 7 nucleotides match TRBD1. The CDR3 loop spans 14 amino acids. Germline V gene data show CDR1 as DFQATT and CDR2 as SNEGSKA (reference sequence). The V and J ends lost 6 bases and 3 bases, in that order; junction bases with no gene match: 10. CDR3 sequence (DNA): TGCAGTGCCACACCGCGACAGGGCGACTATGGCTACACCTTC. This translates into CSATPRQGDYGYTF.

A word on this clonotype: Given a much more abundant clone one base away, this may be a read error. The V and J genes are TRBV20-1 and TRBJ2-3; TRBD2 is a possible D gene (6 bases). The CDR3 is 14 amino acids. Germline V gene lookup returns CDR1 DFQATT and CDR2 SNEGSKA (reference sequence). The CDR3 reads CPIAERSGTDTQYF. As DNA, the CDR3 is TGCCCCATAGCGGAGCGTAGTGGGACAGATACGCAGTATTTT.

This clonotype was seen ten or more times. CDR3 sequence reads: CASKRGQQTDTQYF. As DNA, the CDR3 is TGTGCCAGCAAGCGAGGACAACAAACAGATACGCAGTATTTT. V is TRBV2 and J is TRBJ2-3; D is possibly TRBD1 (5 bases). The V end lost 7 bases, the J end lost 3 bases, and 14 bases lay between the germline ends. The V gene's germline CDR1 is SNHLY and CDR2 FYNNEI. This CDR3 has 14 residues.

This clonotype was observed many times. The V call is TRBV2, the J call TRBJ2-1, with D perhaps TRBD1 (6 bases). This CDR3 has 15 residues. Trimming shortened V by 6 bases and J by 0 bases, and 12 bases separated the two germline ends. Germline V gives CDR1 SNHLY, CDR2 FYNNEI. The CDR3 sequence is CASRLDRSSYNEQFF. DNA for the CDR3: TGTGCCAGCAGGTTGGACAGAAGCTCCTACAATGAGCAGTTCTTC.

This clonotype was seen many times. This rearrangement joins TRBV6-2 or TRBV6-3 to TRBJ1-5; 9 bases map to TRBD1. CDR1 is MNHEY and CDR2 is SVGEGT in the germline V gene. V trimming: 5 bases; J trimming: 5 bases; junction bases outside the gene matches: 7. The CDR3 runs to 15 residues. The CDR3 loop is CASSPSGQGYQPQHF. CDR3 nucleotides: TGTGCCAGCAGTCCCTCGGGACAGGGATATCAGCCCCAGCATTTT.

This clonotype was detected only a few times. V and J are TRBV15 and TRBJ1-5, with 7 bases lining up with TRBD1. This CDR3 is built from 14 residues. Germline V gene data show CDR1 as LNHNV and CDR2 as YYDKDF (reference sequence). The trim removed 7 bases at V and 7 bases at J, leaving 10 bases unmatched. The CDR3 region is CATTPTGYEQPQHF. The CDR3 DNA sequence: TGTGCCACCACCCCGACAGGGTACGAGCAGCCCCAGCATTTT.

Written as DNA, the CDR3 is TGTGCCAGCAGCTTGGGCGGGGGGGAAGAGCAGTACTTC. This gives the protein CASSLGGGEEQYF. The rearrangement links TRBV7-2 to TRBJ2-7; 9 positions match TRBD2. V lost 3 bases to trimming and J lost 7 bases; unmatched junction nucleotides: 4. Germline CDR1 is SGHTA and CDR2 is FQGNSA. This CDR3 is 13 amino acids long.

The gene calls are TRBV4-1 and TRBJ2-7, with 9 bases that match TRBD1. This CDR3 has 18 amino acids. From germline, CDR1 is MGHRA and CDR2 YSYEKL. The junction had 14 bases not matched to a gene; V was cut back by 3 bases and J by 2 bases. The CDR3 nucleotides read TGCGCCAGCAGCCACCTTGACCCTACCGGGACAGGGCCCTACGAGCAGTACTTC. Amino acid sequence: CASSHLDPTGTGPYEQYF.

The chain uses TRBV7-6 and TRBJ2-6; perhaps TRBD1 as D (5 bases). Germline V gives CDR1 SGHVS, CDR2 FNYEAQ. The CDR3 length is 17 residues. V lost 1 base, J lost 0 bases, and 10 bases lay in between. CDR3 DNA sequence: TGTGCCAGCAGCTTAGAAGCAGGGCCCTCTGGGGCCAACGTCCTGACTTTC. Its protein is CASSLEAGPSGANVLTF.